This is a list of T cell receptor beta chains from one sample in a study of technical replicates of blood from several donors. Profiling relied on immunoSEQ multiplex PCR, and the TCRdb table lists in-frame clones only, not all of them. The sample shows tens of thousands of clones, roughly 93% of them seen only once. The sample comprised T cells isolated from PBMCs. The receptors stem from a human donor in good health. CDR3s include the opening cysteine and the closing phenylalanine or tryptophan. Fields, in order: D gene, J gene, V gene, clone size, CDR3 protein, CDR3 DNA. D genes are given only for firm matches. Expanded clones are given a class, and other clones once, few, many or no size at all.

NA,TRBJ2-1,TRBV11-2,NA,CASSPGVHEQFF,TGTGCCAGCAGCCCAGGGGTCCATGAGCAGTTCTTC
TRBD2,TRBJ2-3,TRBV5-1,NA,CASSLGLAGGDADTQYF,TGCGCCAGCAGCCTAGGACTAGCGGGAGGGGATGCAGATACGCAGTATTTT
TRBD1,TRBJ2-2,TRBV5-1,NA,CASSLDTGGATGELFF,TGCGCCAGCAGCTTAGATACAGGGGGCGCGACCGGGGAGCTGTTTTTT
NA,TRBJ1-2,TRBV6-5,NA,CASSVKGTHNYGYTF,TGTGCCAGCAGCGTGAAAGGGACTCACAACTATGGCTACACCTTC
TRBD1,TRBJ1-5,TRBV19,NA,CASSLGQANSNQPQHF,TGTGCCAGTAGCCTGGGACAGGCGAATAGCAATCAGCCCCAGCATTTT
NA,TRBJ2-1,TRBV4-1,NA,CASSQGILVGPNEQFF,TGCGCCAGCAGCCAAGGGATACTAGTGGGCCCCAATGAGCAGTTCTTC
NA,TRBJ1-1,TRBV11-2,NA,CASSLGHLNTEAFF,TGTGCCAGCAGCTTGGGACACCTGAACACTGAAGCTTTCTTT
NA,TRBJ2-1,TRBV7-9,once,CASSYLGAASDEQFF,TGTGCCAGCAGCTACTTGGGGGCGGCATCCGATGAGCAGTTCTTC
TRBD1,TRBJ2-5,TRBV6-1,NA,CASRWTGKETQYF,TGTGCCAGCCGATGGACAGGAAAAGAGACCCAGTACTTC
NA,TRBJ1-5,TRBV28,NA,CASLPGGFTYQPQHF,TGTGCCAGCCTCCCCGGAGGGTTCACTTATCAGCCCCAGCATTTT
NA,TRBJ2-7,TRBV18,NA,CASSPMNREIGRIDEQYF,TGTGCCAGCTCGCCCATGAACAGGGAAATAGGGAGAATAGACGAGCAGTACTTC
NA,TRBJ1-5,TRBV6-1,NA,CASSEGPPPQHF,TGTGCCAGCAGTGAAGGGCCACCACCCCAGCATTTT
NA,TRBJ2-3,TRBV6-5,NA,CASSPSIKTDTQYF,TGTGCCAGCAGCCCCTCTATCAAAACAGATACGCAGTATTTT
NA,TRBJ2-1,TRBV7-2,NA,CASSLIFDEQFF,TGTGCCAGCAGCTTAATTTTCGATGAGCAGTTCTTC
NA,TRBJ2-7,TRBV30,NA,CAASGRETYEQYF,TGTGCCGCTTCGGGACGGGAGACCTACGAGCAGTACTTC
TRBD2,TRBJ2-1,TRBV18,NA,CASSPSGLAGSGEQFF,TGTGCCAGCTCACCATCCGGACTAGCGGGATCGGGTGAGCAGTTCTTC
NA,TRBJ1-1,TRBV7-3,NA,CASSPTGPNTEAFF,TGTGCCAGCAGCCCGACAGGTCCCAACACTGAAGCTTTCTTT
TRBD2,TRBJ2-3,TRBV7-2,NA,CASSLASGRAGDTQYF,TGTGCCAGCAGCCTTGCTAGCGGGAGGGCGGGAGATACGCAGTATTTT
TRBD1,TRBJ2-7,TRBV2,NA,CASSEGQGANYEQYF,TGTGCCAGCAGTGAGGGACAGGGGGCGAACTACGAGCAGTACTTC
TRBD1,TRBJ2-7,TRBV23-1,NA,CASSQSFRDRDYEQYF,TGCGCCAGCAGTCAATCCTTTCGGGACAGAGACTACGAGCAGTACTTC
TRBD2,TRBJ2-1,TRBV19,NA,CASSDLAGDYEQFF,TGTGCCAGTAGTGATCTAGCGGGAGACTATGAGCAGTTCTTC
NA,TRBJ1-1,TRBV5-1,NA,CASSFLQQASNTEAFF,TGCGCCAGCAGCTTTTTACAGCAAGCTTCGAACACTGAAGCTTTCTTT
TRBD1,TRBJ2-3,TRBV5-7,NA,CASSLDRGDGDTQYF,TGTGCCAGCAGCTTGGACAGGGGGGACGGAGATACGCAGTATTTT
TRBD1,TRBJ1-2,TRBV5-1,NA,CASSLEGARAHGYTF,TGCGCCAGCAGCTTGGAGGGGGCCCGGGCCCATGGCTACACCTTC
TRBD2,TRBJ2-7,TRBV4-1,NA,CASSSKTSGGYEQYF,TGCGCCAGCAGCAGCAAGACTAGCGGGGGTTACGAGCAGTACTTC
NA,TRBJ1-2,TRBV5-4,NA,CASSAIGQGPYTF,TGTGCCAGCAGCGCGATAGGGCAGGGTCCTTACACCTTC
TRBD1,TRBJ1-5,TRBV28,NA,CASSWDRGPYNQPQHF,TGTGCCAGCAGTTGGGACAGGGGGCCCTACAATCAGCCCCAGCATTTT
NA,TRBJ1-2,TRBV10-3,once,CAISGGLNYTF,TGTGCCATCAGTGGAGGTTTGAACTACACCTTC
TRBD2,TRBJ2-7,TRBV4-3,NA,CASSQDSLAGAYEQYF,TGCGCCAGCAGCCAAGATAGCCTAGCGGGAGCATACGAGCAGTACTTC
TRBD2,TRBJ2-1,TRBV27,once,CASSPLAGYNEQFF,TGTGCCAGCAGTCCCCTAGCGGGATACAATGAGCAGTTCTTC
TRBD1,TRBJ2-7,TRBV29-1,NA,CSGQQGYEQYF,TGCAGCGGACAACAGGGGTACGAGCAGTACTTC
TRBD1,TRBJ1-2,TRBV19,NA,CASSIISGTAYGYTF,TGTGCCAGTAGTATAATCTCGGGGACAGCCTATGGCTACACCTTC
NA,TRBJ2-3,TRBV28,NA,CAIAAVTADTQYF,TGTGCCATCGCGGCCGTAACGGCAGATACGCAGTATTTT
TRBD2,TRBJ2-2,TRBV19,NA,CASSSWTSGRIGELFF,TGTGCCAGTAGTAGCTGGACTAGCGGGAGGATCGGGGAGCTGTTTTTT
NA,TRBJ2-2,TRBV2,NA,CASSGRDSFTGELFF,TGTGCCAGCAGCGGTAGGGACTCTTTCACCGGGGAGCTGTTTTTT
NA,TRBJ2-3,TRBV5-1,NA,CASSFRRSTDTQYF,TGCGCCAGCAGCTTTAGGCGGAGCACAGATACGCAGTATTTT
TRBD2,TRBJ2-7,TRBV6-1,NA,CASSEIHFAIGTSGTEQYF,TGTGCCAGCAGTGAGATCCACTTTGCTATCGGGACTAGCGGGACTGAGCAGTACTTC
TRBD1,TRBJ2-5,TRBV18,NA,CASSLGDRELETQYF,TGTGCCAGCTCACTGGGGGACAGGGAGCTAGAGACCCAGTACTTC
TRBD2,TRBJ2-2,TRBV19,once,CASSSRTSANTGELFF,TGTGCCAGTAGTTCCCGGACTAGCGCGAACACCGGGGAGCTGTTTTTT
NA,TRBJ2-5,TRBV14,NA,CASSQRLGGETQYF,TGTGCCAGCAGCCAACGCCTCGGGGGAGAGACCCAGTACTTC
NA,TRBJ1-2,TRBV4-1,NA,CASSQPTENYGYTF,TGCGCCAGCAGCCAACCGACAGAGAACTATGGCTACACCTTC
NA,TRBJ1-4,TRBV27,NA,CASSLTILNEKLFF,TGTGCCAGCAGTTTGACAATCCTCAATGAAAAACTGTTTTTT
TRBD1,TRBJ2-2,TRBV9,NA,CASSGSRDRGYTGELFF,TGTGCCAGCAGTGGTAGCCGGGACAGGGGATACACCGGGGAGCTGTTTTTT
TRBD2,TRBJ2-1,TRBV19,NA,CASSPMRLADSYNEQFF,TGTGCCAGTAGTCCCATGAGACTAGCGGACTCCTACAATGAGCAGTTCTTC
NA,TRBJ1-4,TRBV29-1,NA,CSASPGTNEKLFF,TGCAGCGCTTCGCCGGGAACTAATGAAAAACTGTTTTTT
NA,TRBJ1-5,TRBV19,once,CASWAGDQPQHF,TGTGCCAGTTGGGCAGGGGATCAGCCCCAGCATTTT
NA,TRBJ1-2,TRBV6-4,NA,CASSDSGGYGYTF,TGTGCCAGCAGTGACTCGGGAGGCTATGGCTACACCTTC
NA,TRBJ1-5,TRBV4-1,NA,CASSQIGSSNQPQHF,TGCGCCAGCAGCCAAATAGGGAGCAGCAATCAGCCCCAGCATTTT
NA,TRBJ1-1,TRBV19,NA,CASSSQALNTEAFF,TGTGCCAGTAGTTCACAGGCCTTGAACACTGAAGCTTTCTTT
NA,TRBJ1-1,TRBV4-2,NA,CASSLRDNEAFF,TGTGCCAGCAGCCTCCGGGACAATGAAGCTTTCTTT
NA,TRBJ1-1,TRBV12-5,few,CASGLVLDMNTEAFF,TGTGCTAGTGGTTTGGTACTTGACATGAACACTGAAGCTTTCTTT
NA,TRBJ2-5,TRBV7-2,NA,CASSSAGGGTQYF,TGTGCCAGCAGCTCGGCCGGTGGAGGGACCCAGTACTTC
NA,TRBJ2-7,TRBV19,NA,CASSITSVTYEQYF,TGTGCCAGTAGTATCACCTCAGTAACCTACGAGCAGTACTTC
NA,TRBJ2-7,TRBV29-1,NA,CSVLGGPSYEQYF,TGCAGCGTTTTGGGGGGGCCCTCCTACGAGCAGTACTTC
NA,TRBJ1-5,TRBV5-1,NA,CASSLLPYYQPQHF,TGCGCCAGCAGCTTGCTCCCATACTATCAGCCCCAGCATTTT
TRBD2,TRBJ2-3,TRBV9,NA,CASSARLAGDTDTQYF,TGTGCCAGCAGCGCTCGACTAGCGGGAGACACAGATACGCAGTATTTT
NA,TRBJ1-1,TRBV7-9,NA,CASSGPTGIGTEAFF,TGTGCCAGCAGCGGGCCGACAGGTATTGGAACTGAAGCTTTCTTT